This T cell receptor beta chain emerged from a study of cytomegalovirus exposure and HLA in healthy donors. Overall study results and limits: A later analysis found TCR association rates differed by HLA locus, highest for DRB1 and lowest for HLA-C. For most TCR sequences rarity was the rule, although some public TCRs occurred in many donors. A classifier reportedly called cytomegalovirus status with high sensitivity and specificity.

This PCR relied on a set of 60 Vbeta primers and 13 Jbeta primers. Using immunoSEQ multiplex PCR, the repertoire was profiled, and TCRdb retains in-frame clones only, with some absent. The data contain 200,000 or so clones, approximately 80% of them singletons. With 8 bases clipped from V and 4 bases from J, the junction kept 7 bases outside the gene matches. There are 13 residues in the CDR3. Per the germline V gene, CDR1 is MGHDK and CDR2 is SYGVNS. A word on this clone: What it recognizes is unknown.

Those who donated were healthy bone marrow donors. The sample consisted of PBMCs. The chain has TRBV25-1 and TRBJ2-5; TRBD2 agrees at 7 bases. The receptor was derived from a boy aged 2 to 10 in good health and CMV-seronegative. The CDR3 coding sequence is TGTGCCAGCTTCCCGGGGGGAAGAGAGACCCAGTACTTC. Its translation: CASFPGGRETQYF. The entire variable domain, with the rest obtained from reference TRBV25-1 and TRBJ2-5, is as follows: EADIYQTPRYLVIGTGKKITLECSQTMGHDKMYWYQQDPGMELHLIHYSYGVNSTEKGDLSSESTVSRIRTEHFPLTLESARPSHTSQYLCASFPGGRETQYFGPGTRLLVL.